This T cell receptor beta chain was identified in a study of CD8 T cells in ankylosing spondylitis. The CDR3 is made up of 19 amino acids. The junction had 10 bases not matched to a gene; V was cut back by 4 bases and J by 0 bases. Germline V gene sequence: CDR1 SGHDT, CDR2 YYEEEE. The study's findings and limits: Reported data indicate significant enrichment of disease-linked clones within matched ankylosing spondylitis synovial fluid. It appeared that ankylosing spondylitis blood was characterized by a TCR beta motif of under ten highly homologous variants. Existing reports had already noted some motif variants in reactive arthritis synovial fluid and blood.

Libraries of TCR beta came from quantitative 5'-RACE with molecular barcodes. TCRdb re-called the 5' RACE reads through MiXCR, storing one row per CDR3 protein. The sample has approximately 540,000 distinct CDR3 sequences; about 13% are singletons. Comment on this clonotype: The antigen remains unidentified.

The TCR sequence derives from a male donor with ankylosing spondylitis. The source material was blood, either unsorted or a sorted T cell fraction (not recorded which). This sequence joins TRBV5-6 and TRBJ2-1; the match to TRBD2 covers 13 bases. CDR3 sequence reads: CASSQGLAGSTSSYNEQFF. The CDR3 nucleotides read TGTGCCAGCAGCCAGGGACTAGCGGGATCCACTAGCTCCTACAATGAGCAGTTCTTC.